Only a few counts were recorded for the clone carrying this TCR beta chain. One entry per CDR3 protein results from TCRdb running MiXCR on the 5' RACE reads. The data contain 200,000 to 250,000 distinct CDR3 sequences, 6% to 7% of them seen just once; the ten biggest clones take up just over 14%. Every sampled donor was Caucasian and healthy. The entry originates in a study of identical twins. Germline V gene sequence: CDR1 LNHDA, CDR2 SQIVND (reference sequence). Between the trimmed V and J ends, which lost 1 base and 7 bases, there was a span of 7 bases. CDR3 length: 12 residues. These data were also filed under a second study, of T cells expressing NK-cell markers. That report adds: With an anti-gamma-delta TCR antibody, sorting in several experiments was kept to alpha-beta TCR T cells.

The sequenced sample consisted of CD8+ T cells sorted from blood. The origin of this receptor is a woman younger than 35 in good health. The chain couples TRBV19 to TRBJ1-1, with D hard to call. Written as DNA, the CDR3 is TGTGCCAGTAGTATAGGAAGTATTGAAGCTTTCTTT. It codes for CASSIGSIEAFF.